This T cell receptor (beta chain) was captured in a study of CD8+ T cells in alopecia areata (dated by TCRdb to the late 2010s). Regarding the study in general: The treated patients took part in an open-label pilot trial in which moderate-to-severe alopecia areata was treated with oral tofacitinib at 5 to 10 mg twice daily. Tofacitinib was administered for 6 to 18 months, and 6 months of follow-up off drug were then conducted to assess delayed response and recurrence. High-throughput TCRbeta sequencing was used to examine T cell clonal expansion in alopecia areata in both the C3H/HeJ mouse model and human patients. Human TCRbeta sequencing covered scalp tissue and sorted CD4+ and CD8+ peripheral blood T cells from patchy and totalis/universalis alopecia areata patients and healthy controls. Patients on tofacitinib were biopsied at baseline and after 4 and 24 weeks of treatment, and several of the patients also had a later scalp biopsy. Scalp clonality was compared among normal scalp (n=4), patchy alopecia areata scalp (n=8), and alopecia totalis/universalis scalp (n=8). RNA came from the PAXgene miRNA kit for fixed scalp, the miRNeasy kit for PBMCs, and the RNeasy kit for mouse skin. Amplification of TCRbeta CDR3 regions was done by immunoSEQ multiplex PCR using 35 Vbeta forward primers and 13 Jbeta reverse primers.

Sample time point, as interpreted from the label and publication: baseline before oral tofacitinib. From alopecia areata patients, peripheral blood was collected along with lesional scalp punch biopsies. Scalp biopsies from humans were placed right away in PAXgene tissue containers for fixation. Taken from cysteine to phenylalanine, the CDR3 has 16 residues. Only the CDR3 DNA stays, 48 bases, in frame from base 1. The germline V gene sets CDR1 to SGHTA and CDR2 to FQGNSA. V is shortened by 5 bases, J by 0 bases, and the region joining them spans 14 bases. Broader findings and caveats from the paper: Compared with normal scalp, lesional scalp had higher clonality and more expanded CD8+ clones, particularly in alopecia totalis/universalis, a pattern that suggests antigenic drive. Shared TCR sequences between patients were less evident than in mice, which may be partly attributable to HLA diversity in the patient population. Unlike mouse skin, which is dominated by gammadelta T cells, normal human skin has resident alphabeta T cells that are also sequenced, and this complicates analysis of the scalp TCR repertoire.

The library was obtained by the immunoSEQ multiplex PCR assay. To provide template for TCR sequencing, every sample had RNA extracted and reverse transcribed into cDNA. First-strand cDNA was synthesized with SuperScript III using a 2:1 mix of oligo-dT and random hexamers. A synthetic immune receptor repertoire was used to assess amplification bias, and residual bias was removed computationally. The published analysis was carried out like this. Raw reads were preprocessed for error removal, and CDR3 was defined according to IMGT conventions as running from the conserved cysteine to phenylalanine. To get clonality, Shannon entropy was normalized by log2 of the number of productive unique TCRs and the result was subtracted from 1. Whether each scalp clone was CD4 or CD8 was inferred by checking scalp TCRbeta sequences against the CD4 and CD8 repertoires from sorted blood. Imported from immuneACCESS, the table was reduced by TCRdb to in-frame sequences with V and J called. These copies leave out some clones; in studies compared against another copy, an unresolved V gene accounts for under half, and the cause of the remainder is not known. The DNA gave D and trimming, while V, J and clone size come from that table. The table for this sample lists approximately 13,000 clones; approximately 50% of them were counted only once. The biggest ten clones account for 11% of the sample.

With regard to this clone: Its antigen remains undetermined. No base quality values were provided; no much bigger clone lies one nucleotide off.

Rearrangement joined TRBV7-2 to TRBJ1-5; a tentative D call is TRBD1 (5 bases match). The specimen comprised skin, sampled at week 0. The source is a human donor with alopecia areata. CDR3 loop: CASSVSLGDSNQPQHF. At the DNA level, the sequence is TGTGCCAGCAGCGTATCCCTAGGGGATAGCAATCAGCCCCAGCATTTT.